Below are 3 T cell receptor beta chains sequenced from a single sample in a study of blood T cells in healthy people across ages. The second PCR ran about 6 to 11 cycles with a sample-barcoded 5' primer and J-beta primers. Using its own MiXCR run on the 5' RACE reads, TCRdb lists one record per CDR3 protein. The sample has over a million distinct CDR3 sequences; more than 40% are singletons. Sequenced sample: blood. These receptors were collected from a woman aged 55-70 years in good health.

The chain has TRBV4-1 and TRBJ1-1; D gene ambiguous. Trimming left V 2 bases short and J 0 bases short, with 10 bases between. Germline CDR1 is MGHRA and CDR2 is YSYEKL. The CDR3 sequence is 15 residues long. Here the CDR3 DNA reads TGCGCCAGCAGCCAAACCCACAGTGTGAACACTGAAGCTTTCTTT. Translating gives CASSQTHSVNTEAFF.

This sequence joins TRBV5-1 and TRBJ2-7, with a weak D call TRBD1 (7 bases). Germline-derived CDR1 and CDR2 are SGHRS and YFSETQ. The CDR3 consists of 15 residues. Deletions cut 4 bases from V and 3 bases from J, with 17 bases between. The CDR3 DNA reads TGCGCCAGCAGCCAGGGGGGTGGGAAAAACTACGAGCAGTACTTC. Its protein is CASSQGGGKNYEQYF.

This clonotype was observed a handful of times. V is TRBV6-2 or TRBV6-3 and J is TRBJ2-1; no clear D. Looked up from germline, CDR1 is MNHEY and CDR2 is SVGEGT. This CDR3 region has 15 residues. Trimming took 0 bases from V and 0 from J, leaving 6 bases between them. The CDR3: CASSYSSPSYNEQFF. CDR3 in DNA: TGTGCCAGCAGTTACTCTTCGCCCTCCTACAATGAGCAGTTCTTC.